This T cell receptor (beta chain) derives from a study of blood T cell repertoires in COVID-19. Measured with immunoSEQ multiplex PCR; TCRdb has only the in-frame clones, and not every one. The table includes about 87,000 clones, around 85% detected once. The TCR originated in a woman older than 75 with active or convalescent COVID-19. Sequences were obtained from peripheral blood.

The CDR3 is CASSAGRGGSPGELFF. The CDR3 DNA reads as TGTGCCAGCAGCGCCGGTAGGGGCGGTTCTCCCGGGGAGCTGTTTTTT. The chain uses TRBV7-2 and TRBJ2-2; D might be TRBD1 (5 bases). The CDR3 runs 16 residues. Per the germline V gene, CDR1 is SGHTA and CDR2 is FQGNSA. Trimming cost V 5 bases and J 6 bases, with 19 bases left between them.